Listed below are T cell receptor beta chains from one sample, sequenced in a study of tumor-infiltrating lymphocytes in primary liver carcinoma. TCRdb processed the multiplex PCR reads anew with MiXCR; each CDR3 protein has one entry. The sample has 90,000 to 150,000 distinct CDR3 sequences; approximately 71% are singletons. The specimen was tumor-adjacent normal liver tissue. The receptors originated from an older woman with primary liver carcinoma and hepatitis B virus infection. CDR3s leave out the opening cysteine and the closing phenylalanine or tryptophan.

v_call: TRBV11-1
cdr3_length: 12
cdr3_aa: AYSGEGQSTEAS

v_call: TRBV28
cdr3_length: 13
cdr3_aa: ASSPRTSVQETQY

v_call: TRBV11-1
cdr3_length: 15
cdr3_aa: VSSLGYPVESYNEQF

v_call: TRBV9
cdr3_length: 11
cdr3_aa: ASSARLAGTQY

v_call: TRBV11-2
cdr3_length: 16
cdr3_aa: DSSPSSIQGTGRETQY

v_call: TRBV12-3/TRBV12-4
cdr3_length: 13
cdr3_aa: ASSSGTSELDEQF

v_call: TRBV28
cdr3_length: 14
cdr3_aa: TSSLWGAEGSYEQY

v_call: TRBV4-1
cdr3_length: 14
cdr3_aa: ASNQETSGDFNEQF

v_call: TRBV5-1
cdr3_length: 14
cdr3_aa: ASSLAGTAGYTEAF

v_call: TRBV12-3/TRBV12-4
cdr3_length: 11
cdr3_aa: ASSKRQTYEQY

v_call: TRBV6-1
cdr3_length: 17
cdr3_aa: ASSEEASGRTSAKNIQY

v_call: TRBV12-5
cdr3_length: 11
cdr3_aa: ASGLKLNSEQS

v_call: TRBV6-5
cdr3_length: 12
cdr3_aa: ASSPDRETGELC

v_call: TRBV28
cdr3_length: 14
cdr3_aa: ASTSGGKGLVTEAF

v_call: TRBV20-1
cdr3_length: 13
cdr3_aa: SARDQAVGPYEQY

v_call: TRBV6-1
cdr3_length: 14
cdr3_aa: ASSDSEVYSTDMQY

v_call: TRBV6-5
cdr3_length: 12
cdr3_aa: ASRGGGRANTQY

v_call: TRBV20-1
cdr3_length: 10
cdr3_aa: NAGPGVPGAF

v_call: TRBV4-2
cdr3_length: 11
cdr3_aa: ASSFRENYGCT

v_call: TRBV30
cdr3_length: 13
cdr3_aa: AWGSPWGRATERY

v_call: TRBV29-1
cdr3_length: 11
cdr3_aa: SVAPWTREGYT

v_call: TRBV29-1
cdr3_length: 11
cdr3_aa: STAMGQGRGYT

v_call: TRBV12-3/TRBV12-4
cdr3_length: 14
cdr3_aa: ASSKPRAPDSYEQY